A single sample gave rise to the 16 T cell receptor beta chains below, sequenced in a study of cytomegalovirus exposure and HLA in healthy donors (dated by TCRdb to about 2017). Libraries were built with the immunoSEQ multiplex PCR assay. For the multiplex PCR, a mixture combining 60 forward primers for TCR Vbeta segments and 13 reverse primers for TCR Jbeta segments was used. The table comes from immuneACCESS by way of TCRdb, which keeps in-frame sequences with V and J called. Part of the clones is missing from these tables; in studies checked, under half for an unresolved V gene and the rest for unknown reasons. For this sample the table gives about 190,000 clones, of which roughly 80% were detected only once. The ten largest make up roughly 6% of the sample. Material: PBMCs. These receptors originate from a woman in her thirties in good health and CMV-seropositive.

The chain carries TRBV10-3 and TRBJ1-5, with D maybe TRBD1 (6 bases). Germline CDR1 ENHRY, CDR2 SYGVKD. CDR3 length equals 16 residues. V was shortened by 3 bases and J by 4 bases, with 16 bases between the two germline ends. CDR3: CAISESDWTVNQPQHF. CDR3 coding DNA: TGTGCCATCAGTGAATCCGATTGGACAGTAAATCAGCCCCAGCATTTT.

The CDR3 is CASSYVPGRMQFF. DNA for the CDR3: TGTGCCAGCAGTTATGTGCCAGGGCGGATGCAGTTCTTC. This chain links TRBV28 with TRBJ2-1; a possible D gene is TRBD1 (5 bases). CDR1 and CDR2 (germline): MDHEN, SYDVKM. Trimming took 4 bases from V and 12 from J, leaving 16 bases between them. The CDR3 contains 13 residues.

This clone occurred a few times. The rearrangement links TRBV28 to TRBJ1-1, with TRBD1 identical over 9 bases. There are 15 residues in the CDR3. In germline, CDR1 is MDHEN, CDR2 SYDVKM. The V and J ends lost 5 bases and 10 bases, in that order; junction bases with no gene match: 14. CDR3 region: CASSLIPGQGDTAFF. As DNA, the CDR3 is TGTGCCAGCAGTCTCATCCCGGGACAGGGAGATACAGCTTTCTTT.

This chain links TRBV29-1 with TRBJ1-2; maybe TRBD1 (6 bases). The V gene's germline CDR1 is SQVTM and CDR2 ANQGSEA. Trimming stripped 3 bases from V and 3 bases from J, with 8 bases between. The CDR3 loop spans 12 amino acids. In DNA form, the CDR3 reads TGCAGCGTTGAGGACAGATACTATGGCTACACCTTC. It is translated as CSVEDRYYGYTF.

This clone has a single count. The DNA of the CDR3 is TGTGCCAGCAGTGAAGGACGGGGGACTGGAAACACCATATATTTT. Translated: CASSEGRGTGNTIYF. The rearrangement joins TRBV6-1 to TRBJ1-3, with a tentative D call TRBD1 (5 bases). The germline V gene has CDR1 MNHNS and CDR2 SASEGT. This CDR3 is built from 15 residues. Trimming removed 1 base at V and 2 bases at J, with 9 bases between.

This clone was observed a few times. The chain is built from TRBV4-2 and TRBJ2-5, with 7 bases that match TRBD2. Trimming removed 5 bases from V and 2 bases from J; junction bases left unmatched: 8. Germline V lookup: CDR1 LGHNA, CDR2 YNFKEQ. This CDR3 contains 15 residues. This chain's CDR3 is CASSSQTSNQETQYF. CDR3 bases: TGTGCCAGCAGCTCGCAGACTAGCAATCAAGAGACCCAGTACTTC.

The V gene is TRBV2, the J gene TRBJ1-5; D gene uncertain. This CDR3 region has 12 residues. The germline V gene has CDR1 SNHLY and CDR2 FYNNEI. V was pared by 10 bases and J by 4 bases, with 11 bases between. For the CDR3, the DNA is TGTGCCACTCGGGAGGCAAATCAGCCCCAGCATTTT. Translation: CATREANQPQHF.

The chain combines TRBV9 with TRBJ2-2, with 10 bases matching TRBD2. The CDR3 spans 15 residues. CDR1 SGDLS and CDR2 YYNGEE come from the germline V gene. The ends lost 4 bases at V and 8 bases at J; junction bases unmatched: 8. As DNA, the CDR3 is TGTGCCAGCAGCCGCGAGCGGGGGGGCTTAGGGGAGCTGTTTTTT. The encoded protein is CASSRERGGLGELFF.

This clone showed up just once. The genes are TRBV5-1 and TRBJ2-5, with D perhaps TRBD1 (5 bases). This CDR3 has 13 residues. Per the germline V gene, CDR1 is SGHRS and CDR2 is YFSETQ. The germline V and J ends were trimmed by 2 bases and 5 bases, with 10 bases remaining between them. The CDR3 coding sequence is TGCGCCAGCAGCTTAAGGGGCAGGGAGACCCAGTACTTC. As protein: CASSLRGRETQYF. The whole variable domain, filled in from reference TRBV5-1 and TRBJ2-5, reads KAGVTQTPRYLIKTRGQQVTLSCSPISGHRSVSWYQQTPGQGLQFLFEYFSETQRNKGNFPGRFSGRQFSNSRSEMNVSTLELGDSALYLCASSLRGRETQYFGPGTRLLVL.

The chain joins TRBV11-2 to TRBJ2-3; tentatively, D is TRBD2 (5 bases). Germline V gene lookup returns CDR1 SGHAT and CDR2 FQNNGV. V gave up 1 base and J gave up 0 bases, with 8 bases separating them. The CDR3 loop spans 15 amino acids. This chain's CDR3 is CASSLVGVSTDTQYF. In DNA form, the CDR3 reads TGTGCCAGCAGCTTAGTCGGGGTTAGCACAGATACGCAGTATTTT.

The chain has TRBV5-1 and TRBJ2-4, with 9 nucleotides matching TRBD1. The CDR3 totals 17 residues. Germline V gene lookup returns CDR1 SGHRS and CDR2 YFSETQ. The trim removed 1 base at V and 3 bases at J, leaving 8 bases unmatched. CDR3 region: CASSLRGGQGVKNIQYF. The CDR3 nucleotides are TGCGCCAGCAGCTTGAGGGGGGGACAGGGAGTCAAAAACATTCAGTACTTC.

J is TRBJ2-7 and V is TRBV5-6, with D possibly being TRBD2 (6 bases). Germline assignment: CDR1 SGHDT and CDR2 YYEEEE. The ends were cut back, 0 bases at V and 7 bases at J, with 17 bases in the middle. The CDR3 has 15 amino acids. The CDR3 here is CASSLGFGVGREQYF. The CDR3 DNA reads TGTGCCAGCAGCTTGGGTTTTGGGGTGGGGAGGGAGCAGTACTTC.

The CDR3 DNA follows: TGCGCCAGCAGCGGCGGCAGACTAGCGGGGTCCGATGAGCAGTTCTTC. Protein product: CASSGGRLAGSDEQFF. V and J are TRBV4-1 and TRBJ2-1, with TRBD2 matching 11 bases. V shed 5 bases, J shed 8 bases, and the junction held 11 bases outside the gene matches. CDR1 is MGHRA, CDR2 YSYEKL, per germline. The CDR3 extends over 16 amino acids.

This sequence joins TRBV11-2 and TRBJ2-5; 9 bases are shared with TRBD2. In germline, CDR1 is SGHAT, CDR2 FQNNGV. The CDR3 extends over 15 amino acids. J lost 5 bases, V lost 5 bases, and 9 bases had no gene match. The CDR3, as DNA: TGTGCCAGCAGCCTTAGCGGGAGAGGAGGGGAGACCCAGTACTTC. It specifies CASSLSGRGGETQYF.

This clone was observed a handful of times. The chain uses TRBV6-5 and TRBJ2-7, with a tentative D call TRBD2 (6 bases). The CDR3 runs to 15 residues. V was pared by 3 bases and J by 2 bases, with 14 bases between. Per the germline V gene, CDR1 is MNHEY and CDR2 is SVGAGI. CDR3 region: CASSYQSSVPYEQYF. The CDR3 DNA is TGTGCCAGCAGTTATCAATCTAGCGTTCCCTACGAGCAGTACTTC.

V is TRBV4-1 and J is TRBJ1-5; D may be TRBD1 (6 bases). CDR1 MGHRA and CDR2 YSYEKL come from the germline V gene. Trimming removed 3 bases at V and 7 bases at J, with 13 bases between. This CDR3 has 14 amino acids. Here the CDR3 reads CASSHRGERQPQHF. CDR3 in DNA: TGCGCCAGCAGCCACAGGGGTGAACGACAGCCCCAGCATTTT.